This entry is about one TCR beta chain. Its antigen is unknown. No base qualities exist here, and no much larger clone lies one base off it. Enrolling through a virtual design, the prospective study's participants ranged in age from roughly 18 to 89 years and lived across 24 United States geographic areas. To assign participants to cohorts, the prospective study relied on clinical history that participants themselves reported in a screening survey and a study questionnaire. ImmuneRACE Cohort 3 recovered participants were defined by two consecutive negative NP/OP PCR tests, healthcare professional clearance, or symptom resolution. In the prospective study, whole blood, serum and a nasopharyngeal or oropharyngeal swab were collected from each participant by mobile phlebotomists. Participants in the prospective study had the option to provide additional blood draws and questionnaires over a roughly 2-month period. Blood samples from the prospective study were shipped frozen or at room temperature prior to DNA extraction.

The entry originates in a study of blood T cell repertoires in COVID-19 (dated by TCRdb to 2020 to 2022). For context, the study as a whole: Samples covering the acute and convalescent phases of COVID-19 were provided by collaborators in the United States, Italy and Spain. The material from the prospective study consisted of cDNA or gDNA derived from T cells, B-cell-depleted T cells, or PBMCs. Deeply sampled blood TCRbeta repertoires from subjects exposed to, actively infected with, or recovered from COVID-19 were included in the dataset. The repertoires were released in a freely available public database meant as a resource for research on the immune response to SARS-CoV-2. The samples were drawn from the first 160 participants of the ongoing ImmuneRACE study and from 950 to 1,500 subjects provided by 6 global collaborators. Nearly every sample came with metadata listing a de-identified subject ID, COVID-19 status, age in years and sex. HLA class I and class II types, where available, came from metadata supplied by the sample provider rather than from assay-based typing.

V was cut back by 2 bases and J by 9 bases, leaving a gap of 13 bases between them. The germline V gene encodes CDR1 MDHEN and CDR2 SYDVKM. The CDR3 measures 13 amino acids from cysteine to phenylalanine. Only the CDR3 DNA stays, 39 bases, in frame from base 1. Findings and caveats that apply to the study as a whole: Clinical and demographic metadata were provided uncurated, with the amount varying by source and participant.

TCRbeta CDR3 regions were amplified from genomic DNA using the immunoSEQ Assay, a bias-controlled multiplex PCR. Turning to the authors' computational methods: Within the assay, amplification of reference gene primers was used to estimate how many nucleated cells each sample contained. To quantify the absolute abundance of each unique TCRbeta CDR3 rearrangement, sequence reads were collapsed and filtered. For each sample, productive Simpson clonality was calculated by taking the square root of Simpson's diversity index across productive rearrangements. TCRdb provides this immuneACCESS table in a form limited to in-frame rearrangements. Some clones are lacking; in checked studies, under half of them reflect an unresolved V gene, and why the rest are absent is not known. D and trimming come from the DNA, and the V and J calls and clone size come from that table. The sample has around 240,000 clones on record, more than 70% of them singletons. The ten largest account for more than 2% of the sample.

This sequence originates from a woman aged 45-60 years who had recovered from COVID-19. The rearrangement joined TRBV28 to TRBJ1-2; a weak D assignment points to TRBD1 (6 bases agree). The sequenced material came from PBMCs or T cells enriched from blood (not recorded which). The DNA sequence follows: TGTGCCAGCAGTTTAGTAGGACAGCCAAGCTACACCTTC. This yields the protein CASSLVGQPSYTF.